The 32 T cell receptor beta chains given below trace back to one sample, sequenced in a study of blood T cell repertoires in COVID-19. Sequenced by immunoSEQ multiplex PCR; TCRdb stores in-frame clones only, minus some. The data show under 15,000 clones, about 80% seen once. The material sequenced was peripheral blood. The source is a man aged 35-49 years with active or convalescent COVID-19.

J is TRBJ2-2 and V is TRBV5-1, with 10 positions matching TRBD2. V trimming: 0 bases; J trimming: 1 base; junction bases outside the gene matches: 3. Germline CDR1 SGHRS, CDR2 YFSETQ. The length of the CDR3 is 17 residues. The chain's CDR3 is CASSLEASGRNTGELFF. CDR3 nucleotides: TGCGCCAGCAGCTTGGAGGCTAGCGGGAGGAACACCGGGGAGCTGTTTTTT.

This clone is a singleton in its sample. V and J are TRBV7-2 and TRBJ2-1, with TRBD2 matching 12 bases. The CDR3 loop spans 15 amino acids. In germline, CDR1 is SGHTA, CDR2 FQGNSA. The V segment lost 4 bases and the J segment 15 bases; nucleotides outside the gene matches: 13. CDR3 protein: CASSSGLAGSGVLFF. The CDR3 bases are TGTGCCAGCAGCTCCGGACTAGCGGGGTCCGGGGTGCTGTTCTTC.

This chain connects TRBV10-1 to TRBJ2-2; TRBD1 matches 9 bases. Germline CDR1 WNHNN, CDR2 SYGVQD (reference sequence). The CDR3 spans 14 residues. Here the CDR3 reads CARQGVRLTGELFF. The CDR3 DNA is TGCGCGAGACAGGGGGTTAGGTTGACCGGGGAGCTGTTTTTT.

This clone was seen just once. This chain connects TRBV5-8 to TRBJ1-1; tentative D call: TRBD1 (6 bases). This CDR3 contains 14 residues. CDR1 and CDR2 (germline): SGHTS, YDEGEE. Trimming removed 0 bases from V and 1 base from J, with 7 bases in between. The CDR3 DNA reads as TGTGCCAGCAGCTTGGGGACAGCGAACACTGAAGCTTTCTTT. It is translated as CASSLGTANTEAFF.

By share, this clone ranks as medium-sized. The chain employs TRBV6-5 and TRBJ1-2; 10 positions agree with TRBD1. V was clipped by 5 bases and J by 8 bases; unmatched bases: 11. The CDR3 consists of 15 residues. Per germline, CDR1 MNHEY and CDR2 SVGAGI. This chain's CDR3 is CASSPYTGTGEGYTF. Written as DNA, the CDR3 is TGTGCCAGCAGTCCTTATACCGGGACAGGGGAGGGCTACACCTTC.

This chain joins TRBV11-2 and TRBJ2-7; 7 bases map to TRBD1. The J segment lost 4 bases and the V segment lost 3 bases, leaving 12 bases of the junction unmatched. This CDR3 contains 16 residues. Germline V lookup: CDR1 SGHAT, CDR2 FQNNGV. CDR3 DNA: TGTGCCAGCAGCTTGGAAGTAACAGGGGACCTTTACGAGCAGTACTTC. Encoded protein: CASSLEVTGDLYEQYF.

This clone has more than one count but fewer than ten. The chain couples TRBV29-1 to TRBJ1-1; weak D call: TRBD1 (6 bases). CDR3 length equals 14 residues. V lost 3 bases and J 4 bases, leaving 15 bases between the germline ends. Germline CDR1 SQVTM, CDR2 ANQGSEA. CDR3 bases: TGCAGCGTTGACGGCGCAGGGGCTAGCACTGAAGCTTTCTTT. This codes for CSVDGAGASTEAFF. Looking up the rest from reference TRBV29-1 and TRBJ1-1 gives the full variable domain: SAVISQKPSRDICQRGTSLTIQCQVDSQVTMMFWYRQQPGQSLTLIATANQGSEATYESGFVIDKFPISRPNLTFSTLTVSNMSPEDSSIYLCSVDGAGASTEAFFGQGTRLTVV.

The genes are TRBV28 and TRBJ1-1; D gene unclear. The CDR3 has 12 amino acids. Germline loops: CDR1 MDHEN, CDR2 SYDVKM. With 6 bases removed from V and 3 bases from J, the gap between germline ends came to 8 bases. The CDR3 DNA sequence: TGTGCCAGCAGCTACCAGGACACTGAAGCTTTCTTT. The encoded protein is CASSYQDTEAFF.

This chain uses TRBV7-3 with TRBJ2-5; D is uncertain. V lost 2 bases to trimming and J lost 2 bases, with 18 bases between them. The germline V gene encodes CDR1 SGHTA and CDR2 FQGTGA. This CDR3 spans 17 amino acids. CDR3 region: CASSLEARPFCQETQYF. DNA of the CDR3: TGTGCCAGCAGCTTAGAGGCGAGACCGTTTTGTCAAGAGACCCAGTACTTC.

The sample holds a few counts of this clone. The J gene is TRBJ2-7, the V gene TRBV2; possible D gene TRBD1, 6 bases. V lost 2 bases and J lost 1, with 9 bases in between. This CDR3 has 14 residues. Germline assignment: CDR1 SNHLY and CDR2 FYNNEI. DNA for the CDR3: TGTGCCAGCAGTGAACGAGACAGGTCCTACGAGCAGTACTTC. It translates to CASSERDRSYEQYF.

The chain couples TRBV11-2 to TRBJ2-7, with D perhaps matching TRBD2 (6 bases). Trimming cost V 2 bases and J 2 bases, with 13 bases left between them. In germline, CDR1 is SGHAT, CDR2 FQNNGV. CDR3 length: 15 amino acids. In nucleotides, the CDR3 is TGTGCCAGCAGCTTAACAGGCGGGGCTGCCTACGAGCAGTACTTC. Protein product: CASSLTGGAAYEQYF.

The V and J genes are TRBV4-3 and TRBJ2-1, with 7 nucleotides matching TRBD2. The length of the CDR3 is 17 residues. Germline V gene sequence: CDR1 LGHNA, CDR2 YSLEER. V shed 4 bases, J shed 0 bases, and the junction held 9 bases outside the gene matches. CDR3 protein: CASSPEFGGGSYNEQFF. CDR3 nucleotides: TGCGCCAGCAGCCCAGAATTTGGCGGGGGCTCCTACAATGAGCAGTTCTTC.

CDR3 DNA: TGTGCCAGCAGTGCCTCGGGACAGGGGGCATCTTTCTTT. It encodes CASSASGQGASFF. The J gene is TRBJ1-1, the V gene TRBV2, with 12 bases aligning to TRBD1. The trim removed 4 bases at V and 12 bases at J, leaving 6 bases unmatched. CDR1 is SNHLY and CDR2 is FYNNEI in the germline V gene. The CDR3 consists of 13 residues.

The chain links TRBV13 to TRBJ2-2; D not certain. Germline V lookup: CDR1 PRHDT, CDR2 FYEKMQ (reference sequence). Trimming shortened V by 0 bases and J by 2 bases, and 13 bases separated the two germline ends. This CDR3 region has 17 residues. CDR3 protein: CASSLGSEHYNTGELFF. For the CDR3, the DNA is TGTGCCAGCAGCTTAGGGTCGGAACACTATAACACCGGGGAGCTGTTTTTT.

CDR3 sequence: CASTDRGLDTQYF. The CDR3 DNA follows: TGTGCCAGCACGGACAGGGGGTTAGATACGCAGTATTTT. V and J are TRBV7-2 and TRBJ2-3, with TRBD1 identical over 10 bases. The CDR3 totals 13 residues. V was pared by 7 bases and J by 5 bases, with 3 bases of the junction left unmatched. Germline lookup yields CDR1 SGHTA and CDR2 FQGNSA.

The chain is built from TRBV5-4 and TRBJ2-3; 9 bases line up with TRBD2. This CDR3 has 14 amino acids. J lost 6 bases, V lost 3 bases, and 5 bases had no gene match. The germline V gene has CDR1 SGHNT and CDR2 YYREEE (reference sequence). The CDR3: CASSYSGSGDTQYF. CDR3 sequence (DNA): TGTGCCAGCAGCTATAGCGGGAGTGGTGATACGCAGTATTTT.

V usage is TRBV7-9 and J usage is TRBJ2-3, with D possibly matching TRBD2 (6 bases). Trimming took 5 bases from V and 3 from J, leaving 24 bases between them. Germline loops: CDR1 SEHNR, CDR2 FQNEAQ (reference sequence). The CDR3 sequence is 18 residues long. The CDR3, as DNA: TGTGCCAGCAGCCGACCGACTCCCGGGGACCGGGGGACAGATACGCAGTATTTT. Protein sequence: CASSRPTPGDRGTDTQYF.

The V gene is TRBV4-1, the J gene TRBJ2-5; 11 bases match TRBD2. The CDR3 extends over 15 amino acids. With V trimmed by 4 bases and J by 4 bases, 5 bases remained unmatched. The germline CDR1 and CDR2 sequences are MGHRA and YSYEKL. CDR3 nucleotides: TGCGCCAGCAGCCCTACACTAGCGGGGGCAGAGACCCAGTACTTC. It translates to CASSPTLAGAETQYF.

CDR3 nucleotides: TGTGCCAGCTCACCACGGGGAGATGAAAAACTGTTTTTT. Amino acid sequence: CASSPRGDEKLFF. V gene TRBV18 combines with J gene TRBJ1-4; D is undetermined. The length of the CDR3 is 13 residues. V lost 1 base to trimming and J lost 6 bases, with 6 bases between them. Germline CDR1 reads KGHSH; CDR2 reads LQKENI.

The V and J genes are TRBV6-2 or TRBV6-3 and TRBJ2-7; D gene uncertain. In germline, CDR1 is MNHEY, CDR2 SVGEGT. CDR3 length: 14 residues. The V end lost 0 bases, the J end lost 5 bases, and 11 bases lay between the germline ends. CDR3 loop: CASSYSSIPHEQYF. The CDR3 bases are TGTGCCAGCAGTTACTCGTCCATTCCCCACGAGCAGTACTTC.

V is TRBV10-1 and J is TRBJ2-5; 10 bases agree with TRBD2. The V segment lost 0 bases and the J segment 6 bases; nucleotides outside the gene matches: 4. Germline V gene lookup returns CDR1 WNHNN and CDR2 SYGVQD (reference sequence). The CDR3 is 15 residues long. The CDR3 here is CASSESRTSGQTQYF. Here the CDR3 DNA reads TGCGCCAGCAGTGAGTCACGGACTAGCGGACAGACCCAGTACTTC.

The chain recombines TRBV2 with TRBJ2-1, with 11 bases lining up with TRBD2. CDR1 is SNHLY and CDR2 is FYNNEI in the germline V gene. J gave up 6 bases and V 5 bases, and 3 bases lay outside the gene matches. The CDR3 loop spans 14 amino acids. The CDR3 here is CASSSTSGVNEQFF. The DNA for the CDR3 is TGTGCCAGCAGTTCGACTAGCGGGGTCAATGAGCAGTTCTTC.

The chain has TRBV29-1 and TRBJ1-4, with D possibly being TRBD1 (5 bases). CDR1 and CDR2 from the germline V gene are SQVTM and ANQGSEA. V was trimmed by 0 bases and J by 11 bases, leaving 16 bases between them. The CDR3 is 14 amino acids. In nucleotides, the CDR3 is TGCAGCGTTGAAGATCAGGCAGGGTTAGGGAAACTGTTTTTT. Its translation: CSVEDQAGLGKLFF.

This rearrangement joins TRBV24-1 to TRBJ2-5; a weak D match, TRBD1 (6 bases). V was clipped by 1 base and J by 5 bases, with 13 bases between them. The germline V gene has CDR1 KGHDR and CDR2 SFDVKD. This CDR3 comprises 15 residues. The CDR3 sequence: CATSDLTGPEETQYF. The CDR3 bases are TGTGCCACCAGTGATTTAACAGGGCCTGAGGAGACCCAGTACTTC.

The sample holds a few counts of this clone. This chain connects TRBV29-1 to TRBJ2-7; possible D gene TRBD1, 6 bases. The V and J ends lost 6 bases and 0 bases respectively, with 15 bases between them. This CDR3 has 14 amino acids. CDR1 and CDR2 from the germline V gene are SQVTM and ANQGSEA. Here the CDR3 DNA reads TGCAGCGTCTTGGGGGCAGGGAACTCCTACGAGCAGTACTTC. Translation gives CSVLGAGNSYEQYF.

This clone rates as medium-sized. The chain has TRBV13 and TRBJ2-7, with D possibly TRBD1 on 6 matching bases. The CDR3 contains 12 residues. The V end was cut by 4 bases, the J end by 6 bases, with 10 bases between. CDR1 is PRHDT, CDR2 FYEKMQ, per germline (reference sequence). The CDR3 sequence is CASSSHRAEQYF. DNA of the CDR3: TGTGCCAGCAGCTCTCACAGGGCCGAGCAGTACTTC.

The genes are TRBV2 and TRBJ2-5, with a tentative D call TRBD1 (5 bases). V was shortened by 7 bases and J by 7 bases, with 16 bases between the two germline ends. The CDR3 has 13 amino acids. Looked up from germline, CDR1 is SNHLY and CDR2 is FYNNEI. CDR3 region: CASNPDTGGTQYF. CDR3 DNA sequence: TGTGCCAGCAATCCGGACACTGGTGGGACCCAGTACTTC.

In its sample, this clone was seen a few times. The rearrangement uses TRBV15 and TRBJ1-5; D is undetermined. The germline V and J ends were trimmed by 0 bases and 8 bases, with 8 bases remaining between them. The length of the CDR3 is 13 residues. In germline, CDR1 is LNHNV, CDR2 YYDKDF (reference sequence). The CDR3 DNA reads as TGTGCCACCAGCAGAGATCGCGAGGAGCCCCAGCATTTT. Protein: CATSRDREEPQHF.

The chain has TRBV4-1 and TRBJ2-4, with TRBD1 matching 8 bases. Trimming cost V 0 bases and J 7 bases; bases outside gene matches: 5. Germline V gene data show CDR1 as MGHRA and CDR2 as YSYEKL. This CDR3 region has 15 residues. CDR3 coding DNA: TGCGCCAGCAGCCAAGACGGACAGGGTTGGAACATTCAGTACTTC. The encoded protein is CASSQDGQGWNIQYF.

The chain is built from TRBV5-4 and TRBJ1-1; 9 nucleotides agree with TRBD1. The CDR3 contains 15 residues. V dropped 4 bases and J dropped 5; count of bases not matched to a gene: 9. Per germline, CDR1 SGHNT and CDR2 YYREEE (reference sequence). In nucleotides, the CDR3 is TGTGCCAGCAGCACCGGGACAGGGAGGAAGACTGAAGCTTTCTTT. Translated: CASSTGTGRKTEAFF.

The chain uses TRBV4-3 and TRBJ2-1, with 15 bases matching TRBD2. With V trimmed by 0 bases and J by 7 bases, 10 bases remained unmatched. In germline, CDR1 is LGHNA, CDR2 YSLEER. The CDR3 extends over 19 amino acids. CDR3 coding DNA: TGCGCCAGCAGCCAAGAAGCGTGGGGGACTAGCGGGAGGAGTAATGAGCAGTTCTTC. Translating gives CASSQEAWGTSGRSNEQFF.

The rearrangement uses TRBV28 and TRBJ2-5; 7 bases agree with TRBD2. Trimming took 4 bases from V and 3 from J; bases not matched to a gene: 8. In germline, CDR1 is MDHEN, CDR2 SYDVKM. This CDR3 is 15 amino acids long. The CDR3 loop reads CASSSPWTSKETQYF. The CDR3 bases are TGTGCCAGCAGTTCCCCCTGGACTAGTAAAGAGACCCAGTACTTC.